This T cell receptor (beta chain) was captured by sequencing in a study of blood T cell repertoires in COVID-19. Generated by immunoSEQ multiplex PCR, the TCRdb table keeps only in-frame clones and is missing some. The sample includes fewer than 250,000 clones, about four fifths of them seen just once. The V gene lost 4 bases and the J gene lost 8 bases, with 15 bases spanning the gap. CDR1 is SGHRS, CDR2 YFSETQ, per germline. The CDR3 runs 13 residues. Clinical history as reported by participants underpinned cohort assignment. During the 2 weeks before they entered the study, exposed participants had met someone with a PCR-confirmed or clinician-diagnosed COVID-19 case.

This clonotype was obtained from a woman aged 30 to 39 who had been exposed to COVID-19. The chain carries TRBV5-1 and TRBJ1-2; D is perhaps TRBD1 (6 bases). The source material was PBMCs or T cells enriched from blood (not recorded which). CDR3 residues: CASSEDRFYGYTF. DNA for the CDR3: TGCGCCAGCAGCGAAGACAGGTTCTACGGCTACACCTTC.